The rows below give T cell receptor beta chains drawn from one sample of a study of T cells in Graves' hyperthyroidism and ophthalmopathy. MiXCR, applied by TCRdb to the multiplex PCR reads, yields one record per CDR3 protein. The profile shows roughly 500,000 distinct CDR3 sequences, more than 45% of them singletons. The sequenced sample consisted of peripheral blood or thyroid tissue (not recorded which). Receptor source: an adult woman with Graves' disease, either hyperthyroidism or ophthalmopathy (not recorded which). Both conserved end residues are part of each CDR3. The size field is filled for only some rows; it gives once, few, many or a size class.

abundance	v_gene	j_gene	CDR3aa
once	TRBV7-9	.	CASSSGGYQYNEQFF
.	TRBV7-9	TRBJ2-7	CASSDHGTLGYEQYF
.	TRBV29-1	TRBJ1-5	CSVAAGTGSNQPQHF
few	TRBV7-7	TRBJ2-5	CASSHGLGQETQYF
.	TRBV7-9	TRBJ2-2	CASSLGSLNTEELFF
.	TRBV12-3/TRBV12-4	TRBJ1-6	CASSWPGQVGSPLHF
few	TRBV2	TRBJ2-2	CASSLLGLGFPGELFF
few	TRBV6-6	TRBJ2-7	CASSYSWGLEYEQYF
.	TRBV5-1	TRBJ1-1	CASSLVSGRTEAFF
.	TRBV5-1	TRBJ2-7	CASSGRTGSYEQYF
many	TRBV27	TRBJ1-6	CASWTGGSPLHF
many	TRBV10-3	TRBJ2-7	CAIGSGGPLVEQYF
.	TRBV20-1	TRBJ1-5	CSAQNRLEPQHF
.	TRBV7-9	TRBJ1-2	CASSQGPVYGYTF
few	TRBV10-3	.	CAIMGTSGSNEQFF
.	TRBV7-9	TRBJ2-5	CASSPPGEGRETQYF
many	TRBV24-1	TRBJ1-1	CATSDTRTGETEAFF
few	TRBV10-3	TRBJ1-2	CAIRDPNTYGYTF
.	TRBV7-9	TRBJ1-1	CASSPDRTINF
.	TRBV5-1	TRBJ2-7	CASRLAQGHEQYF
.	TRBV20-1	TRBJ2-5	CSGGWETQYF
.	TRBV15	TRBJ2-7	CATRRDGGPADEQYF
.	TRBV5-6	TRBJ1-5	CASSEGPGSNQPQHF
.	TRBV6-1	TRBJ2-7	CASGQGMSYEQYF
many	TRBV27	TRBJ2-7	CASKTVAAEQYF
few	TRBV7-2	TRBJ2-2	CASSHSIRTGELFF
many	TRBV9	TRBJ2-7	CASSVAGGPYEQYF
.	TRBV12-3/TRBV12-4	TRBJ1-6	CASGPWGRGSPLHF
.	TRBV7-9	TRBJ2-7	CASSGAGLEQYF
many	TRBV6-5	TRBJ2-7	CASGSSRGAYEQYF
.	TRBV2	TRBJ2-2	CASSELAANTGELFF
many	TRBV11-2	TRBJ1-3	CASSSIRGHFSGNTIYF
.	TRBV24-1	TRBJ2-5	CASPPTDGAETQYF
.	TRBV27	TRBJ2-7	CATRPSVSYEQYF
few	TRBV5-1	TRBJ1-1	CASSSGDFWVGNTEAFF
few	TRBV28	TRBJ2-7	CASSKREVQVYEQYF
.	TRBV9	TRBJ1-1	CASNSGSGTEAFF
.	TRBV20-1	TRBJ1-1	CSASPRGQGTEAFF
many	TRBV28	TRBJ1-1	CASSFQGWTEAFF